The T cell receptor beta chain under discussion was sequenced for a study of CD8+CD57+ T cells in acquired aplastic anemia (dated 2018 in TCRdb). General notes on the study: Extracted DNA from sorted CD4+ and CD8+ cells averaged around 3.3 ug, ranging from roughly 0.17 to 30 ug.

TCR repertoires of sorted CD4+ and CD8+ blood T cells from severe aplastic anemia patients and healthy subjects were deep-sequenced in the study. Ficoll-Paque density gradient centrifugation was used to isolate peripheral blood mononuclear cells. Before DNA extraction, CD4+ and CD8+ T cells were sorted with FACS or magnetic beads. What the research found in general, with its limitations: Although around 30 CD8+ CDR3 sequences were shared by patients and controls, these sequences appeared highly expressed in patients and within the immunodominant clones of patients. Between patients and healthy controls, no significant difference in CD8+ Simpson's diversity was found (P=0.060).

The germline V gene encodes CDR1 SGHDT and CDR2 YYEEEE. The CDR3 spans 14 residues, from the cysteine through the phenylalanine. Only the CDR3 portion is preserved as DNA: 42 bases, with reading frame beginning at the first base. The junction shows trimming of 0 bases on V and 2 bases on J, and the gene matches do not reach 1 base of it. This clonotype was picked up a small number of times. The antigen it recognizes is unknown. No base qualities exist here, and no much larger clone lies one base off it. Genomic DNA served as template for TCR beta VDJ combination and CDR3 sequence profiling. An Illumina HiSeq 2000 was used for TCR repertoire sequencing. As for the original processing: Repertoire assessment relied on Simpson's diversity index, CDR3 size and DJ length profiles, and TRBV/TRBJ rearrangement plots. Whichever DNA sequence was most abundant in the deep sequencing data was defined as the immunodominant clone. CDR3 amino acid sequences were checked for sharing across subjects and were also compared against the VDJdb database and published repertoires. TCRdb handled the public reads itself, with Q25 trimming in fastp and clone calling in MiXCR, and kept productive beta chains. Rows matching on CDR3 protein sequence are summarized as one entry with the most common DNA and genes. The V and J calls shown here were made by TCRdb, not taken from the authors' results. The sample has approximately 190,000 distinct CDR3 sequences on record, roughly 64% of them singletons. The ten largest account for approximately 44% of the sample.

This chain joins TRBV5-6 to TRBJ2-5, with TRBD2 identical over 7 junction bases. The specimen sequenced was sorted CD4+, CD8+, or CD8+CD57+ T cells (not recorded which) from PBMCs. This receptor was identified in a human donor with severe aplastic anemia or a healthy control (not recorded which). The CDR3 reads as follows: CASSLGGGQETQYF. The DNA sequence reads TGTGCCAGCAGCTTGGGGGGGGGACAAGAGACCCAGTACTTC.